Listed below are T cell receptor beta chains from one sample, sequenced in a study of CD8 T cells in ankylosing spondylitis. One entry per CDR3 protein results from TCRdb running MiXCR on the 5' RACE reads. The table has roughly 670,000 distinct CDR3 sequences, roughly 20% seen once; the top ten hold 15% to 20%. The specimen sequenced was blood, either unsorted or a sorted T cell fraction (not recorded which). Receptors were obtained from a male donor with ankylosing spondylitis. The CDR3 runs from the conserved cysteine through the conserved F or W. Fields, in order: V gene, J gene, D gene, clone size, CDR3 length, CDR3 protein, CDR3 DNA. The D gene is left open where the match is weak. Clone size is shown for a subset of rows, as once, few, many or a class of expanded clone.

>TRBV20-1|TRBJ2-7|TRBD1|few|15
CSAMDGTGVSYEQYF
TGCAGTGCTATGGATGGAACAGGGGTTTCCTACGAGCAGTACTTC
>TRBV24-1|TRBJ2-1|TRBD2|.|15
CATSDPSGSGHEQFF
TGTGCCACCAGTGATCCCAGCGGGAGTGGTCATGAGCAGTTCTTC
>TRBV2|TRBJ2-2|TRBD2|.|17
CASSWGRAPSNTGELFF
TGTGCCAGCAGCTGGGGGAGGGCCCCCTCGAACACCGGGGAGCTGTTTTTT
>TRBV12-3/TRBV12-4|TRBJ1-2|.|.|16
CASSHAGGRSNYGYTF
TGTGCCAGCAGTCACGCCGGGGGGAGAAGTAACTATGGCTACACCTTC
>TRBV3-1|TRBJ2-5|.|.|14
CASSQRLLGETQYF
TGTGCCAGCAGCCAAAGGCTCCTAGGAGAGACCCAGTACTTC
>TRBV29-1|TRBJ1-1|TRBD1|.|17
CSVVRLRDSEMNTEAFF
TGCAGCGTTGTCCGACTCCGGGACAGTGAAATGAACACTGAAGCTTTCTTT
>TRBV11-1|TRBJ2-2|.|few|19
CASSDTYVRGDWDTGELFF
TGTGCCAGCAGCGACACTTACGTCCGGGGCGACTGGGATACCGGGGAGCTGTTTTTT
>TRBV7-9|TRBJ1-1|TRBD1|.|17
CASVGGRGRGLNTEAFF
TGTGCCAGCGTAGGGGGCAGGGGTCGAGGTTTGAACACTGAAGCTTTCTTT
>TRBV29-1|TRBJ1-2|.|few|11
CSVEGLGGYTF
TGCAGCGTTGAGGGGTTGGGTGGCTACACCTTC
>TRBV29-1|TRBJ2-2|.|few|13
CSARTENTGELFF
TGCAGCGCACGGACGGAGAACACCGGGGAGCTGTTTTTT